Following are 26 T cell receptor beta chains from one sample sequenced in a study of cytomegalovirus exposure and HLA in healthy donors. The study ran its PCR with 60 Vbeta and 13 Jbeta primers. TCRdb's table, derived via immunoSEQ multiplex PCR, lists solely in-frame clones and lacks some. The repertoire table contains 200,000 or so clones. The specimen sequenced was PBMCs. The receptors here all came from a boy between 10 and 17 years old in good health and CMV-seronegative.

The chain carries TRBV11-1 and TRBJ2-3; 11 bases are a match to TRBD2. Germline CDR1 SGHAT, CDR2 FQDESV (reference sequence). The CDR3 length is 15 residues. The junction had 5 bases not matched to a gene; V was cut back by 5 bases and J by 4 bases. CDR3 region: CASSMLAGGSDTQYF. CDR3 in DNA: TGTGCCAGCAGCATGCTAGCGGGGGGATCAGATACGCAGTATTTT.

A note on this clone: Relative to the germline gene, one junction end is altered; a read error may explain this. As DNA, the CDR3 is TGTGCCAGCAGCTTAGACAGGGCCTACGGGCAGTACTTC. Its translation: CASSLDRAYGQYF. This rearrangement joins TRBV7-7 to TRBJ2-7, with TRBD1 as a possible D gene (6 bases). This CDR3 has 13 amino acids. CDR1 is SSHAT, CDR2 FNYEAQ, per germline (reference sequence). Supplemented by reference TRBV7-7 and TRBJ2-7, the full variable domain reads GAGVSQSPRYKVTKRGQDVTLRCDPISSHATLYWYQQALGQGPEFLTYFNYEAQPDKSGLPSDRFSAERPEGSISTLTIQRTEQRDSAMYRCASSLDRAYGQYFGPGTRLTVT.

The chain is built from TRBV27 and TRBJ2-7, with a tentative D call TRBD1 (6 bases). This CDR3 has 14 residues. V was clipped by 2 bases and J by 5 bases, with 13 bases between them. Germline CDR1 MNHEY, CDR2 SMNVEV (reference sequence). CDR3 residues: CASSLTTGGHEQYF. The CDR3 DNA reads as TGTGCCAGCAGTTTAACGACAGGTGGACACGAGCAGTACTTC.

This CDR3 reads CASSRQLTHPWTEAFF. CDR3 sequence (DNA): TGTGCCAGCAGCCGACAATTGACCCACCCTTGGACTGAAGCTTTCTTT. This sequence joins TRBV14 and TRBJ1-1, with D unclear. CDR1 and CDR2 from the germline V gene are SGHDN and FVKESK. The V and J ends lost 4 bases and 5 bases respectively, with 20 bases between them. The CDR3 is 16 amino acids.

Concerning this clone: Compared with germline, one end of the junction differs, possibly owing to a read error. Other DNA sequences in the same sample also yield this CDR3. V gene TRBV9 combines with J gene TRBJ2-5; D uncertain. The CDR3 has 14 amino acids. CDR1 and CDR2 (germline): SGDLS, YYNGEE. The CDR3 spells CASSVNVQQETQYF. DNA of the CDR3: TGTGCCAGCAGCGTGAACGTGCAGCAAGAGACTCAGTACTTC.

The CDR3 sequence is CATSRDPQGDTEAFF. CDR3 DNA: TGTGCCACCAGCAGAGATCCACAGGGGGACACTGAAGCTTTCTTT. The chain couples TRBV15 to TRBJ1-1, with 8 bases aligning to TRBD1. Losses at the gene ends were 0 bases for V and 3 bases for J; bases not matched to a gene: 3. This CDR3 has 15 residues. Germline V gives CDR1 LNHNV, CDR2 YYDKDF (reference sequence). Together with reference TRBV15 and TRBJ1-1, the CDR3 gives the full variable domain: DAMVIQNPRYQVTQFGKPVTLSCSQTLNHNVMYWYQQKSSQAPKLLFHYYDKDFNNEADTPDNFQSRRPNTSFCFLDIRSPGLGDTAMYLCATSRDPQGDTEAFFGQGTRLTVV.

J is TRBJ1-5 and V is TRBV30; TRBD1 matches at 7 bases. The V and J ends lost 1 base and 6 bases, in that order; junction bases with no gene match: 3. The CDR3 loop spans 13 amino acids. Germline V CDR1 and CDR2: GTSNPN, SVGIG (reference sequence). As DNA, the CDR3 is TGTGCCTGGAGTGCAGGGGGATCTCAGCCCCAGCATTTT. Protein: CAWSAGGSQPQHF.

The CDR3 is CASRKRGDTDTQYF. DNA of the CDR3: TGTGCCAGCAGAAAGCGGGGCGACACAGATACGCAGTATTTT. The chain employs TRBV2 and TRBJ2-3, with 7 bases aligning to TRBD2. The CDR3 totals 14 residues. Germline loops: CDR1 SNHLY, CDR2 FYNNEI. Germline trimming cut 6 bases from V and 2 bases from J; bases unmatched to any gene: 5.

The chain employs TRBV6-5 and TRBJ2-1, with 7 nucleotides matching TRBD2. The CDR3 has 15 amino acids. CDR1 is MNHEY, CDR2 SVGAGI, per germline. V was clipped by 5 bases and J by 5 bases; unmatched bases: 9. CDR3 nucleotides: TGTGCCAGCAGTCTAGACCGGGGGGAAAACAATGAGCAGTTCTTC. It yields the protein CASSLDRGENNEQFF.

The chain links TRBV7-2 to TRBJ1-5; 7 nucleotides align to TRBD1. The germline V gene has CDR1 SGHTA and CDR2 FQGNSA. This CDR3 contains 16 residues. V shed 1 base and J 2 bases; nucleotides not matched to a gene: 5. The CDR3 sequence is CASSLVLGTGNQPQHF. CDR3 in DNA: TGTGCCAGCAGCTTAGTATTAGGGACAGGCAATCAGCCCCAGCATTTT.

The CDR3 reads CASSAGLTLRGYTF. Here the CDR3 DNA reads TGTGCCAGCAGCGCCGGACTGACGCTGAGAGGCTACACCTTC. The rearrangement joins TRBV2 to TRBJ1-2; D unclear. V was clipped by 6 bases and J by 8 bases, with 19 bases between them. Looked up from germline, CDR1 is SNHLY and CDR2 is FYNNEI. The CDR3 has 14 amino acids.

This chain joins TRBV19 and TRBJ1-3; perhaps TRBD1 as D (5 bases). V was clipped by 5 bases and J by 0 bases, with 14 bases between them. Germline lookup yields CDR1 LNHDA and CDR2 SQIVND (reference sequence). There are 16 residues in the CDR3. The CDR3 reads CASSALDTLSGNTIYF. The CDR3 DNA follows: TGTGCCAGTAGTGCCCTGGACACCCTCTCTGGAAACACCATATATTTT.

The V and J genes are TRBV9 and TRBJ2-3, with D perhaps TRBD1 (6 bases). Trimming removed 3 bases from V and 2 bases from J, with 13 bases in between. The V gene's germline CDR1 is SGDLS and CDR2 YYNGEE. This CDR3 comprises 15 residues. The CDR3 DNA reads TGTGCCAGCAGCGCTACGGGACAATTCACAGATACGCAGTATTTT. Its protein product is CASSATGQFTDTQYF.

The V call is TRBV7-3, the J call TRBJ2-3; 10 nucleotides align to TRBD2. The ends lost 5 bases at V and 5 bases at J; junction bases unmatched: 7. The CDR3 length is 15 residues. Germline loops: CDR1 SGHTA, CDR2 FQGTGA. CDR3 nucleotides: TGTGCCAGCAGCGCACAGCGGGGGGGCATAGATACGCAGTATTTT. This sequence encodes CASSAQRGGIDTQYF.

The CDR3 DNA is TGTGCCAGCAGCTCCCGACAGGGAAGCAGCAATCAGCCCCAGCATTTT. It yields the protein CASSSRQGSSNQPQHF. This rearrangement joins TRBV7-2 to TRBJ1-5; 7 bases line up with TRBD1. V gave up 4 bases and J gave up 1 base; unmatched junction bases: 7. Germline V CDR1 and CDR2: SGHTA, FQGNSA. CDR3 length: 16 amino acids. Variable domain in full (rest from reference TRBV7-2 and TRBJ1-5): GAGVSQSPSNKVTEKGKDVELRCDPISGHTALYWYRQSLGQGLEFLIYFQGNSAPDKSGLPSDRFSAERTGGSVSTLTIQRTQQEDSAVYLCASSSRQGSSNQPQHFGDGTRLSIL.

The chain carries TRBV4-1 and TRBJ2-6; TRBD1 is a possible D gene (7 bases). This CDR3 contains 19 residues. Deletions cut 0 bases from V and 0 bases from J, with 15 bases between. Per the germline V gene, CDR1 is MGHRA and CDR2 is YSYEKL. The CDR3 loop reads CASSQDLARGDSGANVLTF. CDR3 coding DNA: TGCGCCAGCAGCCAAGATTTGGCCAGGGGGGACTCTGGGGCCAACGTCCTGACTTTC.

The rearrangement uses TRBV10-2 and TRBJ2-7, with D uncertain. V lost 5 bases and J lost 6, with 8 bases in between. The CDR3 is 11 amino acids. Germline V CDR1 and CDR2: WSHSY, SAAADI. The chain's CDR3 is CASSWSAEQYF. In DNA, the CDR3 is TGCGCCAGCAGTTGGAGCGCCGAGCAGTACTTC.

CDR3 in amino acids: CASSLERGGLGYEQYF. The CDR3 nucleotides read TGTGCCAGCAGCTTAGAGCGGGGGGGCCTTGGGTACGAGCAGTACTTC. The chain links TRBV11-2 to TRBJ2-7; 9 bases align to TRBD2. V shed 0 bases and J 4 bases; nucleotides not matched to a gene: 7. Germline V CDR1 and CDR2: SGHAT, FQNNGV. This CDR3 spans 16 amino acids.

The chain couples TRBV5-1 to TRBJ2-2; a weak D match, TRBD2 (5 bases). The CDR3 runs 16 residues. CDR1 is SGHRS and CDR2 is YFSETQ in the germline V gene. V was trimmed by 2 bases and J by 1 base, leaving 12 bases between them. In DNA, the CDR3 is TGCGCCAGCAGCTTTACGGGGTATGGGAACACCGGGGAGCTGTTTTTT. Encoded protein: CASSFTGYGNTGELFF.

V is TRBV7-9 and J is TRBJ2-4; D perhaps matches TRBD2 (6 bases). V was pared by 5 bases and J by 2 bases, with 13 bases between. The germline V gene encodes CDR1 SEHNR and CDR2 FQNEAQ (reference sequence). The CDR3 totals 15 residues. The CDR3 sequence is CASSRGDGPKNIQYF. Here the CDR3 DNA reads TGTGCCAGCAGCCGCGGGGACGGGCCCAAAAACATTCAGTACTTC.

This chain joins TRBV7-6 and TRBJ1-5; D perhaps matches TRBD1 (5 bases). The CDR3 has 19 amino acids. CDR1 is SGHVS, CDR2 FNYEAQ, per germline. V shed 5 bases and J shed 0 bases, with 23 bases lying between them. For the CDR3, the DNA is TGTGCCAGCAGCGTCCAGCGGGGGGAGGGCAAATATAGCAATCAGCCCCAGCATTTT. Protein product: CASSVQRGEGKYSNQPQHF.

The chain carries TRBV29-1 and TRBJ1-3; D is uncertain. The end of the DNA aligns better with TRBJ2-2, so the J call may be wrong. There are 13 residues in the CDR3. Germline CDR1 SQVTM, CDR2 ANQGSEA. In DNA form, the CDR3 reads TGCAGCGTTGAAAAGGAGAACACCGGGGAGCTGTTTTTT. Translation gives CSVEKENTGELFF.

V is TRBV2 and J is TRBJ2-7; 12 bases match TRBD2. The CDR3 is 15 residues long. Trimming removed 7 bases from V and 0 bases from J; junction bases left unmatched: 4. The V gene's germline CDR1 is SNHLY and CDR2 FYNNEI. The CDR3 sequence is CASTRTSGASYEQYF. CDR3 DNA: TGTGCCAGCACTAGGACTAGCGGGGCCTCCTACGAGCAGTACTTC.

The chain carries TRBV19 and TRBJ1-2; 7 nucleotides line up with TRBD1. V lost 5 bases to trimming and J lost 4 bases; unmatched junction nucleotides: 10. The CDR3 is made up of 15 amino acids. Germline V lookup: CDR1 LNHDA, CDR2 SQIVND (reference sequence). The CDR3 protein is CASSLGQVGGYGYTF. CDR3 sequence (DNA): TGTGCCAGTAGTCTCGGACAGGTCGGGGGCTATGGCTACACCTTC.

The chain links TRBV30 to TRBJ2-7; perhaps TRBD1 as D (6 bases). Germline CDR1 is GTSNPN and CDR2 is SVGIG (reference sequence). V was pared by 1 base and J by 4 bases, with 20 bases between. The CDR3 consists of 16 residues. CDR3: CAWSGRQGTLGYEQYF. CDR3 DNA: TGTGCCTGGAGTGGCCGGCAGGGGACCCTGGGGTACGAGCAGTACTTC.

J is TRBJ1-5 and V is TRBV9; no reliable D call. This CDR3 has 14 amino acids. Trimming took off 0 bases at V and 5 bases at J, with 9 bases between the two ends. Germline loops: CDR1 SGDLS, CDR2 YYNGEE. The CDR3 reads CASSVASVDQPQHF. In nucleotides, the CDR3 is TGTGCCAGCAGCGTAGCTTCGGTTGATCAGCCCCAGCATTTT.